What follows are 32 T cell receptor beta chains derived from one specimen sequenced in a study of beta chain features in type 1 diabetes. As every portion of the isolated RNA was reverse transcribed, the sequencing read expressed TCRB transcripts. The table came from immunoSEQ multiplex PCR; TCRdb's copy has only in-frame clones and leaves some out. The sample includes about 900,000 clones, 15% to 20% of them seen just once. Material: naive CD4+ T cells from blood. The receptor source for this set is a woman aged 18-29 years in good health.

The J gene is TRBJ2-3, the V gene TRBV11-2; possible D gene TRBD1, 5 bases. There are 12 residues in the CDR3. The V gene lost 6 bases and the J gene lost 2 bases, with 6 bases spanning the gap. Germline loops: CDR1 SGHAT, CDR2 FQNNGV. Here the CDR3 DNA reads TGTGCCAGCAGAGGGGTCACAGATACGCAGTATTTT. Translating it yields CASRGVTDTQYF.

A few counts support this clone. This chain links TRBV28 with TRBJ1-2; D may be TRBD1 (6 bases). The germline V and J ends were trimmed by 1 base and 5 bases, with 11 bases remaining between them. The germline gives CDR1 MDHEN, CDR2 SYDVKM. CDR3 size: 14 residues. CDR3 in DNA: TGTGCCAGCAGTTTATCGGGGGGGCCTTATGGCTACACCTTC. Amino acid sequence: CASSLSGGPYGYTF.

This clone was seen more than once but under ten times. The CDR3, as DNA: TGTGCAGTTCCTAGCGGGAGTCTCGGGGAGCTGTTTTTT. As protein: CAVPSGSLGELFF. The V gene is TRBV28, the J gene TRBJ2-2; 10 bases fit TRBD2. CDR1 MDHEN and CDR2 SYDVKM come from the germline V gene. This CDR3 region has 13 residues.

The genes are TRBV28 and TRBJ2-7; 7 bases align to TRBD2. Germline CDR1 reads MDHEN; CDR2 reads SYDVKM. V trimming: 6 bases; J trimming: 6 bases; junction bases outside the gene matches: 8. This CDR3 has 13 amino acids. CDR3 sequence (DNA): TGTGCCAGCAGCCTCGGACTAGTATCCGAGCAGTACTTC. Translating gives CASSLGLVSEQYF. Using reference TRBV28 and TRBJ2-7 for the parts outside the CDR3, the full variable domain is DVKVTQSSRYLVKRTGEKVFLECVQDMDHENMFWYRQDPGLGLRLIYFSYDVKMKEKGDIPEGYSVSREKKERFSLILESASTNQTSMYLCASSLGLVSEQYFGPGTRLTVT.

DNA for the CDR3: TGTGCCAGCCCGACGGTTCGACGGACAGGACTAAAAGAGACCCAGTACTTC. It codes for CASPTVRRTGLKETQYF. V and J are TRBV5-7 and TRBJ2-5; D may be TRBD1 (7 bases). TRBV5-7 is an open reading frame whose function is uncertain. Trimming removed 7 bases from V and 3 bases from J, with 25 bases in between. This CDR3 has 17 residues.

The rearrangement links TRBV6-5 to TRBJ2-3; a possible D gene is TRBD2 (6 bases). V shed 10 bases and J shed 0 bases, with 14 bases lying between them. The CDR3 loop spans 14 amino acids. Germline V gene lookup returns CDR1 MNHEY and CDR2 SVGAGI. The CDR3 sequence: CAIRRRGSTDTQYF. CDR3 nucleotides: TGTGCCATCCGCCGGCGGGGTAGCACAGATACGCAGTATTTT.

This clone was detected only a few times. CDR3 sequence reads: CASSLQNTEAFF. The CDR3 DNA reads TGTGCCAGCAGTTTACAGAACACTGAAGCTTTCTTT. The chain employs TRBV28 and TRBJ1-1; D not resolved. Looked up from germline, CDR1 is MDHEN and CDR2 is SYDVKM. The V end lost 2 bases, the J end lost 1 base, and 2 bases lay between the germline ends. This CDR3 spans 12 amino acids. Full variable domain (outside the CDR3, taken from reference TRBV28 and TRBJ1-1): DVKVTQSSRYLVKRTGEKVFLECVQDMDHENMFWYRQDPGLGLRLIYFSYDVKMKEKGDIPEGYSVSREKKERFSLILESASTNQTSMYLCASSLQNTEAFFGQGTRLTVV.

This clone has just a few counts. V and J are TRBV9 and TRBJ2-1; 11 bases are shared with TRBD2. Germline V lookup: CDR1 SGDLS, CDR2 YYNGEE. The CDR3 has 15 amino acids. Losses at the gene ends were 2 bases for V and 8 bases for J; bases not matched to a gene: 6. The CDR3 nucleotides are TGTGCCAGCAGCGTCTTTAGCGGGAGGGCCTATGAGCAGTTCTTC. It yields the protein CASSVFSGRAYEQFF.

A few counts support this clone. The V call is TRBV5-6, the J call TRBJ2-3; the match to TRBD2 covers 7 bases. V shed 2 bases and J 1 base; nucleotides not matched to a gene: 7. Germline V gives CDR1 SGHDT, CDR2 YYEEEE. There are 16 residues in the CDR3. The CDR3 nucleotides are TGTGCCAGCAGCTTTGGTGGGAGGGCCGGCACAGATACGCAGTATTTT. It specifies CASSFGGRAGTDTQYF.

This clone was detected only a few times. CDR3 DNA: TGTGCCAGCAGTTTAAGGACTAGATACAATGAGAGGTTCTTC. As protein: CASSLRTRYNERFF. The V and J genes are TRBV27 and TRBJ2-1; 7 bases map to TRBD2. CDR1 MNHEY and CDR2 SMNVEV come from the germline V gene (reference sequence). The CDR3 consists of 14 residues. The junction had 13 bases not matched to a gene; V was cut back by 2 bases and J by 15 bases.

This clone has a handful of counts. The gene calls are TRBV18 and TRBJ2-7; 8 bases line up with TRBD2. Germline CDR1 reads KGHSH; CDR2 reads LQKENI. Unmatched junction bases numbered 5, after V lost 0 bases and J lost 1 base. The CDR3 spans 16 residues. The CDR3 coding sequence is TGTGCCAGCTCACCACCTAGCGGGACTTTGTCCTACGAGCAGTACTTC. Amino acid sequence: CASSPPSGTLSYEQYF.

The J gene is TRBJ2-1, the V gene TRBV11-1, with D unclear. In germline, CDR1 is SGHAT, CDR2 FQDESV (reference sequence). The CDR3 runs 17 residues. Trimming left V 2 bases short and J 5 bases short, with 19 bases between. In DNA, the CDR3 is TGTGCCAGCAGCTTACCAAGACTCCCCAAGAGAGACAATGAGCAGTTCTTC. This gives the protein CASSLPRLPKRDNEQFF.

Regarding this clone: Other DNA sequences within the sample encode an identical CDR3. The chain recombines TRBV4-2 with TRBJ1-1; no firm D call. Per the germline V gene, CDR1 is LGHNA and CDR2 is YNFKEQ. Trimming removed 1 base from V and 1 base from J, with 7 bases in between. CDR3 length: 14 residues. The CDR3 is CASSQVGTNTEAFF. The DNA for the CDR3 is TGTGCCAGCAGCCAAGTCGGCACGAACACTGAAGCTTTCTTT.

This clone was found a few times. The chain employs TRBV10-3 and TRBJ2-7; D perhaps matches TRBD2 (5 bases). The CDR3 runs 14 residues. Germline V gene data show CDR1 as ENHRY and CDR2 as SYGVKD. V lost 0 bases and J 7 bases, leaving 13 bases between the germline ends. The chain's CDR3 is CAISESPPSGEQYF. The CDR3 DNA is TGTGCCATCAGTGAGTCTCCGCCTTCGGGGGAGCAGTACTTC.

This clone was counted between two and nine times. CDR3 in DNA: TGTGCCACTTCTAGCGGGAGTGCCAGAGCAACCCAGTACTTC. This codes for CATSSGSARATQYF. The chain is built from TRBV15 and TRBJ2-5; 10 bases are shared with TRBD2. This CDR3 is 14 amino acids long. Losses at the gene ends were 9 bases for V and 8 bases for J; bases not matched to a gene: 12. The germline CDR1 and CDR2 sequences are LNHNV and YYDKDF (reference sequence).

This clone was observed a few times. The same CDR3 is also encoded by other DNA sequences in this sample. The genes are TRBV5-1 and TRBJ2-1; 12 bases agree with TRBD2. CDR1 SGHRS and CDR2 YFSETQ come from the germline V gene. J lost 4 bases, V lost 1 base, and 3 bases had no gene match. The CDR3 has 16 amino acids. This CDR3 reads CASSLRLAGVYNEQFF. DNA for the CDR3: TGCGCCAGCAGCTTGAGACTAGCGGGAGTATACAATGAGCAGTTCTTC.

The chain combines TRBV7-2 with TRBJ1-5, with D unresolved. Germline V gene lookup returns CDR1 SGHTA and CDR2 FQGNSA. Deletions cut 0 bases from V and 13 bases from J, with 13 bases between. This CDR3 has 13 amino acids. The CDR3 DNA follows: TGTGCCAGCAGCTTAGCCGGTCGGGGTGGGCAGCATTTT. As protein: CASSLAGRGGQHF.

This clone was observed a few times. CDR3 in amino acids: CASSLGRGPSEQYF. The DNA of the CDR3 is TGTGCCAGCAGCTTAGGCAGGGGGCCTTCCGAGCAGTACTTC. The chain is built from TRBV13 and TRBJ2-7; 8 nucleotides align to TRBD1. Germline assignment: CDR1 PRHDT and CDR2 FYEKMQ (reference sequence). The CDR3 covers 14 residues. With V trimmed by 0 bases and J by 6 bases, 4 bases remained unmatched.

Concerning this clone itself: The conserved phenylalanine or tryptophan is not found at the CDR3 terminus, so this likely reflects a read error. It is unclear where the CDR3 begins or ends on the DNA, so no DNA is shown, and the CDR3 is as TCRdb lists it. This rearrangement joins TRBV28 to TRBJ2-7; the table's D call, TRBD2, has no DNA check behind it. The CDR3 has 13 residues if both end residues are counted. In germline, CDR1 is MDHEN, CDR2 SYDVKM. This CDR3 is CASSLQGSGRAVI.

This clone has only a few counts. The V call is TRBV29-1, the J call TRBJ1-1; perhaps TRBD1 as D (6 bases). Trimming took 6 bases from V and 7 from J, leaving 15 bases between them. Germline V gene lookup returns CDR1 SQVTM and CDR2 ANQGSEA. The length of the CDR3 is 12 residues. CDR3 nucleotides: TGCAGCGTGAGCAGGGGATCGGGTGAAGCTTTCTTT. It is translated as CSVSRGSGEAFF.

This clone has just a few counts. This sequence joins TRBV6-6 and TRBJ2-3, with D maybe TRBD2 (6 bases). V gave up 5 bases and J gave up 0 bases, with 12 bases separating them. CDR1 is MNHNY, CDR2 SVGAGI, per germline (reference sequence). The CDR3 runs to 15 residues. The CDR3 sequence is CASSGRSGSTDTQYF. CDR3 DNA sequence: TGTGCCAGCAGTGGTCGGAGCGGGAGCACAGATACGCAGTATTTT.

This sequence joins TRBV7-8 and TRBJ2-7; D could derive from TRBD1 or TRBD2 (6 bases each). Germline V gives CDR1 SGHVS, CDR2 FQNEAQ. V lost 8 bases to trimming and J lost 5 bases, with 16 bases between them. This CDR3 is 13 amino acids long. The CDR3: CASRRGHDHEQYF. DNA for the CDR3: TGTGCCAGCCGCCGGGGGCACGACCACGAGCAGTACTTC.

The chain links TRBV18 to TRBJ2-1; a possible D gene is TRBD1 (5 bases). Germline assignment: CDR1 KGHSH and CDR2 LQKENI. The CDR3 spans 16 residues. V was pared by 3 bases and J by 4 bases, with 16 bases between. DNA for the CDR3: TGTGCCAGCTCACCCCTCCGACAGCCCCAATACAATGAGCAGTTCTTC. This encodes CASSPLRQPQYNEQFF.

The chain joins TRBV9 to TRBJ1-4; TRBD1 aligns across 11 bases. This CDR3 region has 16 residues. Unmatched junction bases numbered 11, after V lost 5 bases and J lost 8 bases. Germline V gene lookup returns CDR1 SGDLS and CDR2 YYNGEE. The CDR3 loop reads CASSEDSGTGGEKLFF. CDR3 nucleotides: TGTGCCAGCAGTGAAGACTCCGGGACAGGGGGAGAAAAACTGTTTTTT.

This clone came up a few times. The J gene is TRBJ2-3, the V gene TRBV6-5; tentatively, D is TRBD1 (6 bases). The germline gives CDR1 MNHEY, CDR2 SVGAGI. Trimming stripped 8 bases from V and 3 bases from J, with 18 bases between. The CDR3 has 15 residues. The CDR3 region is CASSKQGYQTDTQYF. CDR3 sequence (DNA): TGTGCCAGCTCGAAACAGGGATATCAAACAGATACGCAGTATTTT.

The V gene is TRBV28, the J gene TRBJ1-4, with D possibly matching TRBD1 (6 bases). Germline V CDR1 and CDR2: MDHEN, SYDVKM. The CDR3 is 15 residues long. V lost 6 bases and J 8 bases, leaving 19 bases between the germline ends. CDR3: CASSAVGARVEKLFF. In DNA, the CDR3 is TGTGCCAGCAGCGCCGTGGGGGCGCGAGTCGAAAAACTGTTTTTT.

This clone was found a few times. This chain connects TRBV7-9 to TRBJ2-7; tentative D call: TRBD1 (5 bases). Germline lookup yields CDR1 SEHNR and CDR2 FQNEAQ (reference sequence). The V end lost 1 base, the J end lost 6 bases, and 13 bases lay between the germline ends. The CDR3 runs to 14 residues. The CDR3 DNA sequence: TGTGCCAGCAGCTTAGGGGGCCTGGGAATCGAGCAGTACTTC. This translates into CASSLGGLGIEQYF. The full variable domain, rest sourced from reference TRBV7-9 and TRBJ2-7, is DTGVSQNPRHKITKRGQNVTFRCDPISEHNRLYWYRQTLGQGPEFLTYFQNEAQLEKSRLLSDRFSAERPKGSFSTLEIQRTEQGDSAMYLCASSLGGLGIEQYFGPGTRLTVT.

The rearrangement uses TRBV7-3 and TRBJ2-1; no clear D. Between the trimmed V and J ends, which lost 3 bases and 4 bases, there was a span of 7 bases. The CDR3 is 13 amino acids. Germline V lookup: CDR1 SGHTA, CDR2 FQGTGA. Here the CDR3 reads CASSFSVYNEQFF. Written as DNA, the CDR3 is TGTGCCAGCAGCTTTTCGGTGTACAATGAGCAGTTCTTC.

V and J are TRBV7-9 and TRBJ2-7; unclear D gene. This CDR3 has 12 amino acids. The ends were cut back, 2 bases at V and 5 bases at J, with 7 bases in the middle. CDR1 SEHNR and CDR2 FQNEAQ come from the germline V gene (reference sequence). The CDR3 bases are TGTGCCAGCAGCTTATCAGGTCACGAGCAGTACTTC. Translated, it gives CASSLSGHEQYF.

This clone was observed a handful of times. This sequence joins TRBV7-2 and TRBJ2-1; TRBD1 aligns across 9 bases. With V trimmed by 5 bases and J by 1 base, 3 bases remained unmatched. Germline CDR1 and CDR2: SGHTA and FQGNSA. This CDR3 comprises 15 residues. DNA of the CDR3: TGTGCCAGCAGCGGACAGGGGCCTTCCTACAATGAGCAGTTCTTC. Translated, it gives CASSGQGPSYNEQFF.

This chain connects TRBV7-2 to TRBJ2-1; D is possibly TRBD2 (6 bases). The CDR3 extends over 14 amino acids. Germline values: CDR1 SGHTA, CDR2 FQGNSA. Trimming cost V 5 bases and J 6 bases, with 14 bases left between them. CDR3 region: CASSPGLNFNEQFF. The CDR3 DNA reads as TGTGCCAGCAGCCCGGGACTCAATTTCAATGAGCAGTTCTTC.

The CDR3 reads CASTLARTEKGYTF. The CDR3 DNA follows: TGTGCCAGCACCCTCGCGCGGACAGAAAAGGGCTACACCTTC. The V call is TRBV5-5, the J call TRBJ1-2, with TRBD1 as a possible D gene (6 bases). Trimming left V 6 bases short and J 8 bases short, with 20 bases between. This CDR3 region has 14 residues. The germline V gene encodes CDR1 SGHKS and CDR2 YYEKEE (reference sequence).